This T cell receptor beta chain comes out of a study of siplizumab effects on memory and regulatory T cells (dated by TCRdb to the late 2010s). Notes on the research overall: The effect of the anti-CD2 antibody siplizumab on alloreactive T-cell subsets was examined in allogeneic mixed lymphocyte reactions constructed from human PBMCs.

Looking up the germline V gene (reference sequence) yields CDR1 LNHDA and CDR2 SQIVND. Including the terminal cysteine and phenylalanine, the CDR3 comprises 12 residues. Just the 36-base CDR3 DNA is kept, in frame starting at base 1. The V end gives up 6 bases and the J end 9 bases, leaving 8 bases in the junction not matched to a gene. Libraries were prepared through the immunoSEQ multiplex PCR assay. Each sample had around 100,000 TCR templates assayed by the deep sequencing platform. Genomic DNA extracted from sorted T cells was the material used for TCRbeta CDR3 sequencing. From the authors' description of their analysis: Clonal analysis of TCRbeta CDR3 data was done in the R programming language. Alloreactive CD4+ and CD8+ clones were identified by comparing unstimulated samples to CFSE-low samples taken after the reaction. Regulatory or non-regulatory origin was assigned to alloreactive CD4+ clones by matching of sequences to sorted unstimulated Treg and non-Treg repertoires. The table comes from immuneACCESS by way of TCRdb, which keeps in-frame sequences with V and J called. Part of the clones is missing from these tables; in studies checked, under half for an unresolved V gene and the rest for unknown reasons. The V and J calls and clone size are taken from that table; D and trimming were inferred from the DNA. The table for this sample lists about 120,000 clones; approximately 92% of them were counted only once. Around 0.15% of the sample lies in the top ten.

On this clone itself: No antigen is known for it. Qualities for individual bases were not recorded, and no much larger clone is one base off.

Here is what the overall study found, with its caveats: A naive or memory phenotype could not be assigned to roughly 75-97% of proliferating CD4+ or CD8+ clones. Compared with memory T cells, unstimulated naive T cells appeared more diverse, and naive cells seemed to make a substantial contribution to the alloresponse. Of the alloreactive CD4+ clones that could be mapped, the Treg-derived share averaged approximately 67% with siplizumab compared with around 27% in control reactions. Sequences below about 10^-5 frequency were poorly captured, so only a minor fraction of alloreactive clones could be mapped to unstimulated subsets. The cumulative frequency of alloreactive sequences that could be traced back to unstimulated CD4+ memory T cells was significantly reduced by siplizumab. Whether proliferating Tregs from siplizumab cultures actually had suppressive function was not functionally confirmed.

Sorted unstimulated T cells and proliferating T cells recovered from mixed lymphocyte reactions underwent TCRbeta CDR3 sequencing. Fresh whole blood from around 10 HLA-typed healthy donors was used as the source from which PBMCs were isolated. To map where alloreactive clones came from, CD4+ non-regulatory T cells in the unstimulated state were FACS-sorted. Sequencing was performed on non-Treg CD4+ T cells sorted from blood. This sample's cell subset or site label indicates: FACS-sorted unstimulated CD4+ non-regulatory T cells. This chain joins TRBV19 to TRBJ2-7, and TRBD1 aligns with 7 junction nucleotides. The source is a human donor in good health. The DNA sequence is TGTGCCAGTAGCAACAGGGGTATGGGGCAGTACTTC. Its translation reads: CASSNRGMGQYF.